A single sample gave rise to the 26 T cell receptor beta chains below, sequenced in a study of blood T cells in healthy people across ages. Primers used in a second PCR of roughly 7 to 12 cycles were a sample-barcoded 5' primer and a J-beta primer mix. TCRdb re-analysed the 5' RACE reads in MiXCR, keeping a single row per CDR3 protein. Of about 1.8 million distinct CDR3 sequences listed, approximately 50% are singletons. Sample: blood. The receptor source for this set is a woman aged 40 to 50 in good health.

This chain joins TRBV28 and TRBJ1-2; the D gene is possibly TRBD1 (5 bases). Germline V gives CDR1 MDHEN, CDR2 SYDVKM. CDR3 length: 14 residues. Trimming pared 6 bases from V and 8 bases from J, leaving 19 bases between. This chain's CDR3 is CASRPTRVLTGYTF. The CDR3 DNA reads TGTGCCAGCAGACCCACCAGGGTGCTAACGGGCTACACCTTC.

This clonotype appeared a few times. The chain has TRBV5-1 and TRBJ1-2; TRBD1 matches 12 bases. The CDR3 has 15 residues. The V segment lost 3 bases and the J segment 5 bases; nucleotides outside the gene matches: 5. The V gene's germline CDR1 is SGHRS and CDR2 YFSETQ. The CDR3 DNA sequence: TGCGCCAGCAGCTACGGGACAGGGGGCAAGTATGGCTACACCTTC. It codes for CASSYGTGGKYGYTF.

V is TRBV6-6 and J is TRBJ1-5; possibly TRBD1 for D (6 bases). Trimming left V 4 bases short and J 9 bases short, with 13 bases between. The CDR3 spans 13 residues. Germline V CDR1 and CDR2: MNHNY, SVGAGI (reference sequence). CDR3 protein: CASSWTVDPPQHF. Here the CDR3 DNA reads TGTGCCAGCAGTTGGACAGTGGATCCGCCCCAGCATTTT.

This clonotype has a handful of counts. The V gene is TRBV20-1, the J gene TRBJ2-1; the D gene could be TRBD1 or TRBD2 (6 bases each). V was cut by 3 bases and J by 7 bases, with 13 bases left in between. Germline V gene data show CDR1 as DFQATT and CDR2 as SNEGSKA (reference sequence). The CDR3 extends over 13 amino acids. The CDR3 DNA follows: TGCAGTGCTAGGGGGGGCACGGGGAATGAGCAGTTCTTC. Residues: CSARGGTGNEQFF.

In its sample, this clonotype was seen many times. The genes are TRBV13 and TRBJ2-7, with D perhaps matching TRBD2 (5 bases). Per germline, CDR1 PRHDT and CDR2 FYEKMQ (reference sequence). The CDR3 length is 17 residues. V lost 4 bases to trimming and J lost 3 bases, with 22 bases between them. The CDR3 reads CASSSFRRGRSLYEQYF. The CDR3 DNA is TGTGCCAGCAGCTCCTTCCGACGGGGAAGATCGCTCTACGAGCAGTACTTC.

This chain links TRBV6-1 with TRBJ2-5; 12 bases line up with TRBD2. CDR3 length: 15 residues. Trimming cost V 5 bases and J 4 bases; bases outside gene matches: 5. Germline V lookup: CDR1 MNHNS, CDR2 SASEGT. The CDR3 is CASSPSGGAVETQYF. CDR3 bases: TGTGCCAGCAGTCCTAGCGGGGGGGCAGTAGAGACCCAGTACTTC.

The CDR3 is CASSPEPSSGGFFYNEQFF. CDR3 DNA: TGCGCCAGCAGCCCCGAGCCATCTAGCGGGGGGTTTTTTTACAATGAGCAGTTCTTC. The rearrangement uses TRBV5-1 and TRBJ2-1; TRBD2 agrees at 11 bases. The CDR3 contains 19 residues. CDR1 SGHRS and CDR2 YFSETQ come from the germline V gene. The trim removed 4 bases at V and 4 bases at J, leaving 16 bases unmatched.

The V gene is TRBV2, the J gene TRBJ2-3; unclear D gene. Germline V gene sequence: CDR1 SNHLY, CDR2 FYNNEI. V lost 7 bases and J 6 bases, leaving 17 bases between the germline ends. CDR3 size: 14 residues. The DNA of the CDR3 is TGTGCCAGCAAGGAAGACCCGCATTACGATACGCAGTATTTT. It codes for CASKEDPHYDTQYF.

The V gene is TRBV5-1, the J gene TRBJ2-7, with D possibly being TRBD2 (6 bases). This CDR3 is 14 amino acids long. V lost 3 bases to trimming and J lost 5 bases, with 15 bases between them. Germline lookup yields CDR1 SGHRS and CDR2 YFSETQ. CDR3 amino acids: CASSSGLFRNEQYF. DNA for the CDR3: TGCGCCAGCAGCTCGGGACTGTTTCGGAACGAGCAGTACTTC.

This clonotype has a handful of counts. The chain employs TRBV2 and TRBJ2-3; possible D gene TRBD2, 6 bases. The V end lost 7 bases, the J end lost 3 bases, and 14 bases lay between the germline ends. Germline CDR1 SNHLY, CDR2 FYNNEI. This CDR3 contains 14 residues. The CDR3, as DNA: TGTGCCAGCACGCGACTAGGTCGAACAGATACGCAGTATTTT. Its protein is CASTRLGRTDTQYF. The full variable domain, completed using reference TRBV2 and TRBJ2-3, is EPEVTQTPSHQVTQMGQEVILRCVPISNHLYFYWYRQILGQKVEFLVSFYNNEISEKSEIFDDQFSVERPDGSNFTLKIRSTKLEDSAMYFCASTRLGRTDTQYFGPGTRLTVL.

The table lists this clonotype with a few counts. The chain has TRBV20-1 and TRBJ2-7; 10 positions match TRBD1. Germline V CDR1 and CDR2: DFQATT, SNEGSKA (reference sequence). Trimming removed 6 bases from V and 3 bases from J; junction bases left unmatched: 8. The CDR3 extends over 14 amino acids. Written as DNA, the CDR3 is TGCAGTGCAGGGCCCGGGACAGGGGTCTACGAGCAGTACTTC. Residues: CSAGPGTGVYEQYF.

The chain joins TRBV15 to TRBJ2-7, with TRBD2 matching over 11 bases. CDR1 is LNHNV and CDR2 is YYDKDF in the germline V gene (reference sequence). The CDR3 is 20 amino acids. V shed 0 bases, J shed 2 bases, and the junction held 15 bases outside the gene matches. In DNA, the CDR3 is TGTGCCACCAGCAGAGATTGGGCTAGCGGGAGGCCCGATCCCCCCTACGAGCAGTACTTC. Protein: CATSRDWASGRPDPPYEQYF.

The chain employs TRBV4-2 and TRBJ2-7; 10 positions match TRBD1. With 2 bases clipped from V and 0 bases from J, the junction kept 7 bases outside the gene matches. The CDR3 has 17 amino acids. Germline loops: CDR1 LGHNA, CDR2 YNFKEQ. CDR3 sequence (DNA): TGTGCCAGCAGCCAACAACGACAGGGGGCGACCTCCTACGAGCAGTACTTC. Translated, it gives CASSQQRQGATSYEQYF.

J is TRBJ2-7 and V is TRBV24-1, with D hard to call. CDR1 is KGHDR and CDR2 is SFDVKD in the germline V gene. The CDR3 consists of 11 residues. The V end lost 8 bases, the J end lost 7 bases, and 11 bases lay between the germline ends. The CDR3 bases are TGTGCCACCAAGGGTTCCGATGAGCAGTACTTC. Translated: CATKGSDEQYF.

The chain uses TRBV7-9 and TRBJ1-1; 10 bases match TRBD1. The CDR3 length is 16 residues. Germline lookup yields CDR1 SEHNR and CDR2 FQNEAQ (reference sequence). Trimming at V came to 2 bases and at J to 0 bases, leaving 3 bases not matched to a gene. The CDR3 sequence is CASSLSTGGMNTEAFF. In DNA, the CDR3 is TGTGCCAGCAGCTTATCGACAGGGGGCATGAACACTGAAGCTTTCTTT.

This clonotype was counted only a few times. The chain joins TRBV5-1 to TRBJ1-2, with D hard to call. CDR3 length: 14 residues. Germline V gives CDR1 SGHRS, CDR2 YFSETQ. V was trimmed by 0 bases and J by 8 bases, leaving 14 bases between them. CDR3 sequence (DNA): TGCGCCAGCAGCTTGGATAGCGTTTTGGACGGCTACACCTTC. As protein: CASSLDSVLDGYTF. Filled out from reference TRBV5-1 and TRBJ1-2, the complete variable domain reads KAGVTQTPRYLIKTRGQQVTLSCSPISGHRSVSWYQQTPGQGLQFLFEYFSETQRNKGNFPGRFSGRQFSNSRSEMNVSTLELGDSALYLCASSLDSVLDGYTFGSGTRLTVV.

This clonotype was seen more than once but under ten times. The V gene is TRBV6-1, the J gene TRBJ1-2; unclear D gene. The V and J ends lost 10 bases and 4 bases respectively, with 19 bases between them. Per germline, CDR1 MNHNS and CDR2 SASEGT. This CDR3 has 14 residues. DNA of the CDR3: TGTGCCACAAGTGACCGGGCCTTTGCCTATGGCTACACCTTC. Amino acids: CATSDRAFAYGYTF.

This chain connects TRBV28 to TRBJ1-5; tentatively, D is TRBD1 (5 bases). Germline lookup yields CDR1 MDHEN and CDR2 SYDVKM. Trimming left V 6 bases short and J 7 bases short, with 16 bases between. The CDR3 is 14 amino acids. CDR3: CASSQPEGRQPQHF. The DNA for the CDR3 is TGTGCCAGCAGCCAGCCTGAGGGGCGGCAGCCCCAGCATTTT.

The V gene is TRBV7-2, the J gene TRBJ1-1; no clear D. From germline, CDR1 is SGHTA and CDR2 FQGNSA. V was trimmed by 1 base and J by 7 bases, leaving 16 bases between them. This CDR3 has 15 amino acids. CDR3 nucleotides: TGTGCCAGCAGCTTAGATCCCGGACGGACCTTTGAAGCTTTCTTT. Translated: CASSLDPGRTFEAFF.

This rearrangement joins TRBV27 to TRBJ2-7; 7 bases match TRBD1. This CDR3 spans 16 amino acids. With 2 bases clipped from V and 4 bases from J, the junction kept 11 bases outside the gene matches. CDR1 is MNHEY and CDR2 is SMNVEV in the germline V gene (reference sequence). CDR3 protein: CASSLRVGTVPYEQYF. The CDR3 DNA reads as TGTGCCAGCAGTTTACGAGTCGGGACAGTCCCTTACGAGCAGTACTTC.

The J gene is TRBJ2-5, the V gene TRBV19; perhaps TRBD1 as D (6 bases). CDR3 length equals 15 residues. V lost 10 bases, J lost 3 bases, and 21 bases lay in between. Germline assignment: CDR1 LNHDA and CDR2 SQIVND (reference sequence). CDR3 region: CANPDRSGTKETQYF. DNA of the CDR3: TGTGCCAACCCAGACAGGTCGGGAACTAAAGAGACCCAGTACTTC. The whole variable domain, remainder taken from reference TRBV19 and TRBJ2-5, is DGGITQSPKYLFRKEGQNVTLSCEQNLNHDAMYWYRQDPGQGLRLIYYSQIVNDFQKGDIAEGYSVSREKKESFPLTVTSAQKNPTAFYLCANPDRSGTKETQYFGPGTRLLVL.

In regard to this clonotype: One end of the junction fails to match germline, which may point to a read error. The rearrangement links TRBV28 to TRBJ1-2, with 8 bases matching TRBD1. Per germline, CDR1 MDHEN and CDR2 SYDVKM. CDR3 length: 18 amino acids. The CDR3 region is CASSPDSWTDRGNCGYTF. Written as DNA, the CDR3 is TGTGCCAGCAGTCCCGACTCTTGGACAGACAGGGGAAACTGTGGCTACACCTTC.

The rearrangement joins TRBV20-1 to TRBJ2-7, with D perhaps being TRBD1 or TRBD2 (6 bases each). The DNA end lines up better with TRBJ2-5; the J call may be wrong. The CDR3 is 13 residues long. Germline V gene data show CDR1 as DFQATT and CDR2 as SNEGSKA (reference sequence). The CDR3 DNA is TGCAGTGCTAGAGATAGAGGGGGGACGACCCAGTACTTC. It yields the protein CSARDRGGTTQYF.

The rearrangement joins TRBV7-9 to TRBJ1-4, with D tentatively TRBD1 (6 bases). Trimming took off 5 bases at V and 2 bases at J, with 12 bases between the two ends. Germline V gives CDR1 SEHNR, CDR2 FQNEAQ (reference sequence). The CDR3 has 15 residues. The CDR3 protein is CASSDIRGTNEKLFF. The CDR3 nucleotides are TGTGCCAGCAGCGACATCAGGGGTACTAATGAAAAACTGTTTTTT.

The chain recombines TRBV20-1 with TRBJ2-5; D may be TRBD1 (5 bases). Germline V CDR1 and CDR2: DFQATT, SNEGSKA (reference sequence). Deletions cut 6 bases from V and 2 bases from J, with 19 bases between. This CDR3 spans 15 amino acids. This chain's CDR3 is CSARRATSLQETQYF. In DNA, the CDR3 is TGCAGTGCGCGCAGGGCTACCTCCCTACAAGAGACCCAGTACTTC.

This clonotype was seen a few times. The genes are TRBV7-2 and TRBJ2-1; 9 nucleotides match TRBD2. The CDR3 loop spans 17 amino acids. V was clipped by 1 base and J by 2 bases; unmatched bases: 6. Germline V gene sequence: CDR1 SGHTA, CDR2 FQGNSA. This CDR3 reads CASSLVALAGTYNEQFF. The CDR3 DNA sequence: TGTGCCAGCAGCTTAGTGGCGCTAGCGGGGACCTACAATGAGCAGTTCTTC.